One and the same sample provided the 3 T cell receptor beta chains below, sequenced in a study of regulatory T cells in long-lasting Graves disease. Time point: newly diagnosed GD, antithyroid drugs for less than 3 months. PBMC RNA served as the TCR library source. Arm-PCR of CDR3 regions and iRepertoire HTBI primers were the basis on which TCR beta libraries were built. TCRdb redid the calling of the multiplex PCR reads with MiXCR, one entry per CDR3 protein. Of roughly 430,000 distinct CDR3 sequences in the sample, 16% were seen once. These data are also associated with another study on T cells in Graves' hyperthyroidism and ophthalmopathy.

The material sequenced was peripheral blood mononuclear cells (PBMCs), taken at new diagnosis, from a patient treated with antithyroid drugs. All receptors derive from a woman aged 25 to 39 with Graves disease.

The chain carries TRBV29-1 and TRBJ1-1; D gene unclear. The V and J ends lost 6 bases and 7 bases respectively, with 15 bases between them. The germline CDR1 and CDR2 sequences are SQVTM and ANQGSEA. This CDR3 contains 12 residues. CDR3 residues: CSVNGVRGEAFF. CDR3 in DNA: TGCAGCGTGAACGGGGTCCGGGGTGAAGCTTTCTTT.

This clonotype was observed a handful of times. The chain employs TRBV10-3 and TRBJ2-7; 8 bases map to TRBD2. The CDR3 consists of 14 residues. J was trimmed by 6 bases and V by 2 bases; bases with no gene match: 6. Germline CDR1 ENHRY, CDR2 SYGVKD. The CDR3 is CAISERAGVGEQYF. In DNA, the CDR3 is TGTGCCATCAGTGAGAGAGCGGGAGTAGGCGAGCAGTACTTC.

This chain uses TRBV7-9 with TRBJ2-2; a weak D match, TRBD2 (5 bases). The germline CDR1 and CDR2 sequences are SEHNR and FQNEAQ (reference sequence). V was shortened by 3 bases and J by 5 bases, with 16 bases between the two germline ends. This CDR3 contains 16 residues. The CDR3 sequence is CASSLQRTRLTGELFF. CDR3 sequence (DNA): TGTGCCAGCAGCTTGCAACGAACACGACTAACCGGGGAGCTGTTTTTT.